This TCR beta chain was identified in a study of T cell responses to AZD1222 COVID-19 vaccine. Study-wide results and caveats: Every sample of the repertoires postdated the peak T cell response. Clonal diversity was possibly underestimated, and the donors were mostly white British, with more females. Baseline seropositives among AZD1222 recipients totaled only 6 or 7. Elevations in Spike-specific TCR breadth and depth followed administration of two AZD1222 doses.

Here immunoSEQ multiplex PCR was the method, and the copy in TCRdb shows in-frame clones only, minus some. The sample consists of tens of thousands of clones, nearly 90% of them appearing once. Germline CDR1 and CDR2: WSHSY and SAAADI. The junction had 10 bases not matched to a gene; V was cut back by 0 bases and J by 3 bases. The CDR3 length is 18 residues. On this clone: Its antigen remains unidentified.

The chain joins TRBV10-2 to TRBJ2-5; TRBD2 matches 10 bases. The sample consisted of peripheral blood, taken on day 0 of AZD1222 vaccination. This sequence originates from an adult in good health. The CDR3 loop is CASSESLAGAGGEETQYF. In DNA, the CDR3 is TGCGCCAGCAGTGAGTCGCTAGCGGGAGCGGGGGGGGAAGAGACCCAGTACTTC.